This is a list of T cell receptor beta chains from one sample in a study of blood T cells in healthy people across ages. A single record per CDR3 protein comes from TCRdb applying MiXCR to the 5' RACE reads. The sample shows some 700,000 distinct CDR3 sequences, around a fifth of them seen only once. Sequencing used blood. These receptors came from a man between 65 and 85 years old in good health. Both conserved end residues are part of each CDR3. D genes are given only for firm matches. The listing skips clone size in some rows; elsewhere it reads once, few, many or a size class.

TRBJ2-7 | TRBV6-5 | TRBD2 | . | TGTGCCAGCAGTTACAGAAGGGAGGGGATCTTCTACGAGCAGTACTTC | CASSYRREGIFYEQYF
TRBJ2-7 | TRBV5-1 | . | once | TGCGCCAGCAGCTCCCGACCTAGGGACACTCGAAGCAACGAGCAGTACTTC | CASSSRPRDTRSNEQYF
TRBJ2-3 | TRBV3-1 | TRBD2 | few | TGTGCCAGCAGCTATCTAGCGGCAGATACGCAGTATTTT | CASSYLAADTQYF
TRBJ1-2 | TRBV7-2 | . | few | TGTGCCAGCAGCTTGGCAGGGTCGTTTGGCTACACCTTC | CASSLAGSFGYTF
TRBJ1-1 | TRBV7-9 | TRBD1 | . | TGTGCCAGCAGCTCGGAGGGGGCGAACACTGAAGCTTTCTTT | CASSSEGANTEAFF
TRBJ1-1 | TRBV20-1 | . | . | TGCAGATTTGACACCCCCTTCCCTGAAGCTTTCTTT | CRFDTPFPEAFF
TRBJ2-6 | TRBV6-2/TRBV6-3 | . | . | TGTGCCAGCAGTTACTCGACAGAGCCCGGGGCCAACGTCCTGACTTTC | CASSYSTEPGANVLTF
TRBJ2-4 | TRBV5-1 | TRBD1 | few | TGCGCCAGCAGCTTGAGGCCAACAGGGGCGGAGGTTGGCATTCAGTACTTC | CASSLRPTGAEVGIQYF
TRBJ2-5 | TRBV5-5 | TRBD1 | few | TGTGCCAGCAGCTTGGCCATCGGACAGGTCAAAGAGACCCAGTACTTC | CASSLAIGQVKETQYF
TRBJ2-1 | TRBV5-1 | . | . | TGCGCCAGCAGCTTGTCAGGGGTTGGAGGTGAGCAGTTCTTC | CASSLSGVGGEQFF
TRBJ2-7 | TRBV9 | TRBD2 | . | TGTGCCAGCAGCGTCGAGGGCGGGGGGACCTACGAGCAGTACTTC | CASSVEGGGTYEQYF
TRBJ1-2 | TRBV6-5 | . | . | TGTGCCAGCAGTTTAACCCCTCTGACCTATGGCTACACCTTC | CASSLTPLTYGYTF
TRBJ1-1 | TRBV7-2 | . | few | TGTGCCAGCAGCTCCCATACGAACACTGAAGCTTTCTTT | CASSSHTNTEAFF
TRBJ2-2 | TRBV6-1 | TRBD2 | many | TGTGCCAGCATCCAGCGACGGGCTAGCGGGGGATCCGGGGAGCTGTTTTTT | CASIQRRASGGSGELFF